Here is one TCR beta chain with its context. Its antigen is not identified. The sample originates from a study of shared clonotypes between healthy human individuals. Bulk PBMC genomic DNA spanned ten immunoSEQ deep plates. Here immunoSEQ multiplex PCR was the method, and the copy in TCRdb shows in-frame clones only, minus some. Here the sample spans about 470,000 clones, about 76% being singletons. Study-wide results and caveats: Investigators collected only blood, and repertoires in tissues likely differ.

Germline CDR1 reads MGHRA; CDR2 reads YSYEKL. This CDR3 has 15 amino acids. V was cut by 4 bases and J by 5 bases, with 17 bases left in between. The clonotype comes from a woman aged 40 to 55 in good health. Some clones in this sample may be carry-over from other donors' samples. Sequencing used PBMCs. The chain carries TRBV4-1 and TRBJ1-2; D possibly corresponds to TRBD1 (6 bases). DNA of the CDR3: TGCGCCAGCAGCCCAGGGGTGGGGAGGAAGTATGGCTACACCTTC. This encodes CASSPGVGRKYGYTF.